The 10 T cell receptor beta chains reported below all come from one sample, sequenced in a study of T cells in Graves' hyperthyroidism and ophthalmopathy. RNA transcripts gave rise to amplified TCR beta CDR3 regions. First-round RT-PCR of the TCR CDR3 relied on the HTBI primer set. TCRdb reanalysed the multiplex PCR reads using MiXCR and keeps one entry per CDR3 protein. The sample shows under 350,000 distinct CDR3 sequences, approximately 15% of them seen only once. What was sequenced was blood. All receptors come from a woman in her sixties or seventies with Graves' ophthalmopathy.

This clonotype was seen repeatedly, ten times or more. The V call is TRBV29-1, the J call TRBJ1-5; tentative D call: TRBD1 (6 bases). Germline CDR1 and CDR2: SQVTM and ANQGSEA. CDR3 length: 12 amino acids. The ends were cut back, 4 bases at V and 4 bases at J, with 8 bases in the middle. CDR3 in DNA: TGCAGCGTTGGGCAGGGGAATCAGCCCCAGCATTTT. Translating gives CSVGQGNQPQHF.

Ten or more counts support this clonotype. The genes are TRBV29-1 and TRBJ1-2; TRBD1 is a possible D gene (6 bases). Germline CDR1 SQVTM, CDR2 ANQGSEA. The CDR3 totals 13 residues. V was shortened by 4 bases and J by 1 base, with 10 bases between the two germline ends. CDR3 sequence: CSVGARGNYGYTF. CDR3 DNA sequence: TGCAGCGTTGGGGCCAGGGGTAACTATGGCTACACCTTC.

The CDR3 bases are TGCGCCAGCAGCCGAGACGGGACAGGGGGGGAGACCCAGTACTTC. Its translation: CASSRDGTGGETQYF. The chain joins TRBV5-1 to TRBJ2-5, with 11 nucleotides matching TRBD1. Germline lookup yields CDR1 SGHRS and CDR2 YFSETQ. CDR3 length equals 15 residues. V was clipped by 4 bases and J by 5 bases; unmatched bases: 7.

CDR3 in amino acids: CAISESWGTGEKLFF. The DNA for the CDR3 is TGTGCCATCAGTGAGTCATGGGGCACGGGTGAAAAACTGTTTTTT. This chain uses TRBV10-3 with TRBJ1-4; weak D call: TRBD1 (5 bases). V lost 0 bases and J lost 7, with 12 bases in between. The CDR3 is made up of 15 amino acids. In germline, CDR1 is ENHRY, CDR2 SYGVKD.

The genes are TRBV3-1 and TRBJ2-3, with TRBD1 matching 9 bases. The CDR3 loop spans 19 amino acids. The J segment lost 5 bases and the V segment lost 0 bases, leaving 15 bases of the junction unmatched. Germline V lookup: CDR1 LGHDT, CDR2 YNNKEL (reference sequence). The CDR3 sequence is CASSQDDIHGTGGQDTQYF. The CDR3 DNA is TGTGCCAGCAGCCAAGATGACATCCACGGTACAGGGGGCCAAGATACGCAGTATTTT.

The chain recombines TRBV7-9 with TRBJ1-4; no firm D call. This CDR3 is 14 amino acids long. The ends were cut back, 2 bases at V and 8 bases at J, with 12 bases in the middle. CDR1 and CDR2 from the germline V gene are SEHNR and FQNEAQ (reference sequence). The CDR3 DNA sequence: TGTGCCAGCAGCTTATTGGCAGCCCCCGAAAAACTGTTTTTT. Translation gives CASSLLAAPEKLFF.

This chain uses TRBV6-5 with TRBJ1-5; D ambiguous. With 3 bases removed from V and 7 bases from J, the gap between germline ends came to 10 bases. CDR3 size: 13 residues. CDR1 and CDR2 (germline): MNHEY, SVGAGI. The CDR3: CASSYGFGQPQHF. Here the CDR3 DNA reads TGTGCCAGCAGTTATGGGTTCGGGCAGCCCCAGCATTTT.

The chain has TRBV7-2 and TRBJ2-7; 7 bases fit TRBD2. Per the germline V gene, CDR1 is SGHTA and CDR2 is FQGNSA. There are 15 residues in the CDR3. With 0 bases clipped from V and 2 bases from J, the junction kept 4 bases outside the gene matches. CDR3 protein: CASSLAASGAYEQYF. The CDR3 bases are TGTGCCAGCAGCTTAGCGGCTAGCGGTGCCTACGAGCAGTACTTC. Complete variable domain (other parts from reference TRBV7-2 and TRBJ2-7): GAGVSQSPSNKVTEKGKDVELRCDPISGHTALYWYRQSLGQGLEFLIYFQGNSAPDKSGLPSDRFSAERTGGSVSTLTIQRTQQEDSAVYLCASSLAASGAYEQYFGPGTRLTVT.

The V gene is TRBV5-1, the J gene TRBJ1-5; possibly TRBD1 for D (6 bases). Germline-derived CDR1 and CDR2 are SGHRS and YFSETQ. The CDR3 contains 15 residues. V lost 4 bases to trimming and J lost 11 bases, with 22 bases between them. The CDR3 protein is CASSLQGPYPGAQHF. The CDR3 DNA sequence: TGCGCCAGCAGCCTGCAGGGGCCCTACCCTGGGGCCCAGCATTTT.

The CDR3 region is CAISERGQNAGGYTF. CDR3 nucleotides: TGTGCCATCAGTGAAAGGGGACAAAACGCTGGCGGCTACACCTTC. The V gene is TRBV10-3, the J gene TRBJ1-2; D might be TRBD1 (6 bases). V was pared by 3 bases and J by 8 bases, with 19 bases between. CDR1 and CDR2 from the germline V gene are ENHRY and SYGVKD. This CDR3 is built from 15 residues.